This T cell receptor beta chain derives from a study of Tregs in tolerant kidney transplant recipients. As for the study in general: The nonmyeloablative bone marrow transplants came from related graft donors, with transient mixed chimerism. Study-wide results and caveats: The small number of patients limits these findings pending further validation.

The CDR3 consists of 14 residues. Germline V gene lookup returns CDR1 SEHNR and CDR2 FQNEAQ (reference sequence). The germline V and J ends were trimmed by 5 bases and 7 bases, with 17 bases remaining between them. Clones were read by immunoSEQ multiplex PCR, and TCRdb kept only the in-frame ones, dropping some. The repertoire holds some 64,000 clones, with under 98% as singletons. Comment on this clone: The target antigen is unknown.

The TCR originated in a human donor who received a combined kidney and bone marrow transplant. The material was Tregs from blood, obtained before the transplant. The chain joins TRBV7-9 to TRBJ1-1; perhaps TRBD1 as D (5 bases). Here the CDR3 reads CASSPDLGGGEAFF. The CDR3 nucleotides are TGTGCCAGCAGCCCAGACCTCGGGGGGGGTGAAGCTTTCTTT.